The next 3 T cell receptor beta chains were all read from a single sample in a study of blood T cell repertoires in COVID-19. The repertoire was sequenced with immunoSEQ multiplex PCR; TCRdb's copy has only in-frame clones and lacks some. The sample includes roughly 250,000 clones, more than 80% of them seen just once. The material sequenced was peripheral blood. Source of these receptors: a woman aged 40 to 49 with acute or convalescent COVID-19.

The DNA for the CDR3 is TGTGCCAGCAGTTACGGGACAGACTACGAGCAGTACGTC. Amino acids: CASSYGTDYEQYV. This sequence joins TRBV6-6 and TRBJ2-7, with 7 bases fitting TRBD1. Germline CDR1 MNHNY, CDR2 SVGAGI (reference sequence). CDR3 length: 13 amino acids. V was clipped by 2 bases and J by 3 bases; unmatched bases: 1.

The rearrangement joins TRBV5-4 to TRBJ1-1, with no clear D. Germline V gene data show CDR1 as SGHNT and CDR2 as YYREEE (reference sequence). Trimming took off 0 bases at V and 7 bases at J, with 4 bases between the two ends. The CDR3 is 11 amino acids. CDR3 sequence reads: CASSLANEAFF. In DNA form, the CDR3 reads TGTGCCAGCAGCTTGGCAAATGAAGCTTTCTTT.

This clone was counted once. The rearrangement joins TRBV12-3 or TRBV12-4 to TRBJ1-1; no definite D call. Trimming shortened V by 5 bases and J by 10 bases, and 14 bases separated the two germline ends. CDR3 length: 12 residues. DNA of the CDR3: TGTGCCAGCAGTAGAGACGAGTCGGGAGCTTTCTTT. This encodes CASSRDESGAFF.